This record looks at one T cell receptor beta chain sequence and its context. Its antigen is unidentified. These data belong to a study of shared clonotypes between healthy human individuals. Study context: With ages of 18 to 49, the donors were a couple of women and a few men.

The CDR3 length is 13 residues. V was clipped by 2 bases and J by 0 bases, with 1 base between them. Germline loops: CDR1 SGHTA, CDR2 FQGNSA. Clones were sequenced by immunoSEQ multiplex PCR, and TCRdb holds only the in-frame ones, with some missing. The sample holds over a million clones, 78% seen once. Study-wide findings and caveats: A handful of donors shared 4.5% to 6.5% of their naive CD4 clonotypes. On the whole, naive subsets had larger estimated richness than memory subsets had. Rarefaction showed that sequencing of sorted subsets was incomplete (despite large depth).

The chain joins TRBV7-2 to TRBJ2-2; D is uncertain. This receptor was obtained from a man in his late teens or twenties in good health. Some clones in this sample may be carry-over from other donors' samples. Sequenced input: memory CD4+ T cells from PBMCs. Subset defined: CD45RA-negative fraction. The CDR3 DNA follows: TGTGCCAGCAGCTTAACGAACACCGGGGAGCTGTTTTTT. Amino acids: CASSLTNTGELFF. Looking up the rest from reference TRBV7-2 and TRBJ2-2 gives the full variable domain: GAGVSQSPSNKVTEKGKDVELRCDPISGHTALYWYRQSLGQGLEFLIYFQGNSAPDKSGLPSDRFSAERTGGSVSTLTIQRTQQEDSAVYLCASSLTNTGELFFGEGSRLTVL.